This T cell receptor beta chain was identified during a study of early T cells in non-severe SARS-CoV-2 infection. General study results and limits: VDJdb-based annotation leaned toward anti-spike CD8 responses and missed private and CD4 specificities.

V dropped 2 bases and J dropped 0 bases, with 14 bases sitting between them. This CDR3 region has 17 residues. Germline V gives CDR1 SGHTA, CDR2 FQGTGA. MiXCR, run by TCRdb on the 5' RACE reads, gives a single entry per CDR3 protein. The sample has approximately 80,000 distinct CDR3 sequences; 10% to 12% are singletons. The sample holds many counts of this clonotype. What it binds is unknown. This sequence joins TRBV7-3 and TRBJ2-1; a weak D match, TRBD1 (5 bases). This TCR came from an adult who was a healthcare worker with PCR-confirmed SARS-CoV-2 infection or an uninfected control (not recorded which). The specimen was whole blood, collected at baseline. The CDR3, as DNA: TGTGCCAGCAGCTTAGGCCACAGGATGAGCTCCTACAATGAGCAGTTCTTC. Amino acid sequence: CASSLGHRMSSYNEQFF.